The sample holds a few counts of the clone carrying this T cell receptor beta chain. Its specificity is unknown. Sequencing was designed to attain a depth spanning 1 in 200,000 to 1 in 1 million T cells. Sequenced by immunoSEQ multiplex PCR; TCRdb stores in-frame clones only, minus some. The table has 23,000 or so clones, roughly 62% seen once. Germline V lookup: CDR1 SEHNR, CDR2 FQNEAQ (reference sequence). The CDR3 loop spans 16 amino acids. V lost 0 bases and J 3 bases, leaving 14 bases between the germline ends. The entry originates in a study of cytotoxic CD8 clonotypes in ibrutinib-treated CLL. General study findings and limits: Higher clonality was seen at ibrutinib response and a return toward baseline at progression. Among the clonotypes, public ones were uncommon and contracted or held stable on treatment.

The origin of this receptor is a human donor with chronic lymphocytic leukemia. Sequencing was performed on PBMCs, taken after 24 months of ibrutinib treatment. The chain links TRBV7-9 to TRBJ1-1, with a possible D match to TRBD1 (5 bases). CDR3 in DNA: TGTGCCAGCAGCTTAGCGGGCCTCAGGGTGGACACTGAAGCTTTCTTT. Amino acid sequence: CASSLAGLRVDTEAFF.